This T cell receptor beta chain comes out of a study of T cell responses to AZD1222 COVID-19 vaccine. General study points: Targeting of unmutated variant regions was reportedly seen in nearly half of spike-specific TCRs.

A remark on this clone: What it binds is unknown.

With 4 bases clipped from V and 6 bases from J, the junction kept 5 bases outside the gene matches. Germline CDR1 reads LGHNA; CDR2 reads YSLEER. The CDR3 has 15 residues. Repertoires were generated with immunoSEQ multiplex PCR, while TCRdb's copy carries only in-frame clones and drops some. The table has 95,000 to 110,000 clones, about 90% seen once. The sequence was obtained from an adult in good health. The chain combines TRBV4-3 with TRBJ1-6, with TRBD1 matching over 8 bases. The material was peripheral blood, obtained on day 0 of AZD1222 vaccination. CDR3 protein: CASSPRTGTNSPLHF. CDR3 nucleotide sequence: TGCGCCAGCAGCCCAAGGACAGGGACTAATTCACCCCTCCACTTT.